This is a list of T cell receptor beta chains from one sample in a study of blood T cells in healthy people across ages. TCRdb called the 5' RACE reads again in MiXCR, with one record for every CDR3 protein. The top ten hold 5% to 7% of the sample, which has about 1.4 million distinct CDR3 sequences, 55% to 75% seen once. The sequencing input was blood. All receptors derive from a man younger than 35 in good health. The CDR3 runs from the conserved cysteine through the conserved F or W. The D gene is left open where the match is weak. Clone sizes are given selectively: once, few, many, or a class where the clone is expanded.

d_gene,j_gene,v_gene,abundance,CDR3nt,CDR3aa
TRBD1,TRBJ1-1,TRBV12-3/TRBV12-4,-,TGTGCCAGCAGTAGAAACAGGGGAACTGAAGCTTTCTTT,CASSRNRGTEAFF
-,TRBJ2-5,TRBV12-2,-,TGTGCAAGTCGCTCCCTAGGCCTACCCCGGGACTGGGGAGAGACCCAGTACTTC,CASRSLGLPRDWGETQYF
TRBD2,TRBJ2-3,TRBV20-1,-,TGCAGTGCTAGAGATGAAGGACTAGCGGGAGTAGTAGAGGGTACGCAGTATTTT,CSARDEGLAGVVEGTQYF
-,TRBJ1-6,TRBV27,-,TGTGCCAGCAGGGAGGGGCTCTATAATTCACCCCTCCACTTT,CASREGLYNSPLHF
TRBD1,TRBJ2-6,TRBV6-1,-,TGTGCCAGCAGCGATCGACAGGGATCGAGCTCTGGGGTCAACGTCCTGACTTTC,CASSDRQGSSSGVNVLTF
-,TRBJ2-3,TRBV28,-,TGTGCCAGCGGGGAACACCGTGCCACAGATACGCAGTATTTT,CASGEHRATDTQYF
-,TRBJ2-1,TRBV6-6,few,TGTGCCAGCAGTTACTCGAGGGATCAGCAGTTCTTC,CASSYSRDQQFF
-,TRBJ2-7,TRBV4-1,-,TGCGCCAGCAGCCGAGGATTGGTGGGAAGGGGCGAGCAGTACTTC,CASSRGLVGRGEQYF
-,TRBJ2-7,TRBV25-1,few,TGTGCCAGCAGTGAATCTGACAGGTATCGGACCTACGAGCAGTACTTC,CASSESDRYRTYEQYF
TRBD1,TRBJ1-5,TRBV7-2,few,TGTGCCAGCAGCTTAGCCCCCTCAGGGGGCGATCAGCCCCAGCATTTT,CASSLAPSGGDQPQHF
-,TRBJ1-2,TRBV4-1,few,TGCGCCAGCAGCCAAGTTGACAGAAACTATGGCTACACCTTC,CASSQVDRNYGYTF
-,TRBJ1-6,TRBV12-3/TRBV12-4,-,TGTGCCAGCAGTTCGGAGGTTTCACCCCTCCACTTT,CASSSEVSPLHF
-,TRBJ1-5,TRBV4-1,few,TGCGCCAGCAGCCTAGTGGGGGCCGATCAGCCCCAGCATTTT,CASSLVGADQPQHF
TRBD1,TRBJ2-5,TRBV6-2/TRBV6-3,-,TGTGCCAGCAGTCTCTGGACAGGGGGAGGTGAGACCCAGTACTTC,CASSLWTGGGETQYF
-,TRBJ2-4,TRBV20-1,few,TGCAGTGCTCTCCGGGAGAACAGAAACATTCAGTACTTC,CSALRENRNIQYF
TRBD2,TRBJ2-1,TRBV14,-,TGTGCCAGCAGCCAACAACTAGCGGGGGTTATTCAGTTCTTC,CASSQQLAGVIQFF
-,TRBJ1-2,TRBV15,-,TGTGCCACCAGCGGAGATACAGGTTCGGCTGGCTACACCTTC,CATSGDTGSAGYTF
TRBD1,TRBJ1-2,TRBV7-2,many,TGTGCCAGCAGCAGGACAGGGAACTATGGCTACACCTTC,CASSRTGNYGYTF
-,TRBJ2-5,TRBV20-1,-,TGCAGTGCTAGAAGGGAAGGATGGGGTATCGACCGGCCCCAAGAGACCCAGTACTTC,CSARREGWGIDRPQETQYF